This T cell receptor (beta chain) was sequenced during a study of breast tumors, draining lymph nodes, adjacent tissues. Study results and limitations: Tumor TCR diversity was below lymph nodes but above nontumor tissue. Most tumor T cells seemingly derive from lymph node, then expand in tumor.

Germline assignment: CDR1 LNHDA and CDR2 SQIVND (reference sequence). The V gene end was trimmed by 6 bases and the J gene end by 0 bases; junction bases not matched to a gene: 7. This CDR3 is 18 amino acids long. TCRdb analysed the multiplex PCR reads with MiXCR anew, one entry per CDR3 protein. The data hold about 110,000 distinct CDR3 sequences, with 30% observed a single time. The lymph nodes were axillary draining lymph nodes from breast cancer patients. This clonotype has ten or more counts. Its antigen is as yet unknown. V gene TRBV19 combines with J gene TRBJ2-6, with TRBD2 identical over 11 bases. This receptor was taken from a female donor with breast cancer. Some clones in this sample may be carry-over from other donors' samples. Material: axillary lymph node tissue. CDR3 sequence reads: CASSNLAGGGSGANVLTF. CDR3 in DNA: TGTGCCAGTAGCAATTTAGCGGGAGGGGGCTCTGGGGCCAACGTCCTGACTTTC.